In its sample, the clone carrying this T cell receptor (beta chain) was seen many times. What it binds is unknown. HTBI primers from iRepertoire and Arm-PCR of CDR3 regions yielded the TCR beta libraries. One entry per CDR3 protein results from TCRdb running MiXCR on the multiplex PCR reads. The profile shows about 350,000 distinct CDR3 sequences, 15% to 20% of them singletons. These data come from a study of regulatory T cells in long-lasting Graves disease. Sample time point: newly diagnosed GD, antithyroid drugs for less than 3 months. Scientists built the TCR library using RNA that was extracted from PBMCs. Study-level findings and limits: Because few samples were included, accuracy may have been lower. Among persistent patients, a larger number of public clonotypes were shared (around 2,700) than among newly diagnosed patients (around 980).

Germline V gene data show CDR1 as MNHEY and CDR2 as SMNVEV (reference sequence). The CDR3 runs to 15 residues. V lost 6 bases, J lost 5 bases, and 19 bases lay in between. The same sample was also studied in work on T cells in Graves' hyperthyroidism and ophthalmopathy. That work adds: The HTBI primer set was used in a first-round RT-PCR of the TCR CDR3. Researchers report that a 13 V-J model separated ophthalmopathy from stable hyperthyroidism.

The sample consisted of peripheral blood mononuclear cells (PBMCs), taken at new diagnosis, from a patient treated with antithyroid drugs. The receptor comes from a woman between 18 and 30 years old with Graves disease. The chain couples TRBV27 to TRBJ2-5; D possibly corresponds to TRBD2 (5 bases). CDR3 protein: CASSPSGPLDETQYF. The CDR3 DNA reads TGTGCCAGCAGCCCGAGCGGACCCTTAGACGAGACCCAGTACTTC.